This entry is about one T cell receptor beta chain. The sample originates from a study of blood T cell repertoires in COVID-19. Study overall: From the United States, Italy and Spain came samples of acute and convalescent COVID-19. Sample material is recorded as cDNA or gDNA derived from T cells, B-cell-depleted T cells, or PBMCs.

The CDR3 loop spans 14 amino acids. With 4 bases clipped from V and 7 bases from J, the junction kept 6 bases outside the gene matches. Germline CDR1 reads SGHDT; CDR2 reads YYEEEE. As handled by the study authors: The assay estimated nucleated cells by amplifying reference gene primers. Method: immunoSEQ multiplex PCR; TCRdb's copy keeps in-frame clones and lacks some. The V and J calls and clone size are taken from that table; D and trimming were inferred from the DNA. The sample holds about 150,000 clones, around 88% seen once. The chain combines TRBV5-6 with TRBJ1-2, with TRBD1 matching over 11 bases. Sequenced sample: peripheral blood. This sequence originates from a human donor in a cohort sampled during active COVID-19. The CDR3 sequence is CASSRTGGLPGYTF. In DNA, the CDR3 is TGTGCCAGCAGCCGGACAGGGGGCTTGCCTGGCTACACCTTC.